The 18 T cell receptor beta chains given below trace back to one sample, sequenced in a study of blood T cell repertoires in COVID-19 (dated by TCRdb to about 2020). Receptor amplification or capture employed the immunoSEQ multiplex PCR assay. This immuneACCESS table, as held by TCRdb, lists in-frame sequences with V and J called but not all clones. Of the missing ones, under half trace to an unresolved V gene in checked studies; the others have no known cause. This sample is represented by 150,000 to 200,000 clones; roughly 85% of them were singletons. Jointly, the top ten make up 8% to 10% of the sample. The sample comprised peripheral blood. All receptors derive from a man aged 55 to 69 with acute or convalescent COVID-19.

This clone was counted a single time. V usage is TRBV10-1 and J usage is TRBJ2-7; D might be TRBD2 (6 bases). V was shortened by 6 bases and J by 2 bases, with 20 bases between the two germline ends. Per germline, CDR1 WNHNN and CDR2 SYGVQD (reference sequence). This CDR3 has 16 amino acids. CDR3 protein: CASRTPSSGQTYEQYF. CDR3 bases: TGCGCCAGCAGGACCCCTAGTAGCGGCCAAACCTACGAGCAGTACTTC.

The chain has TRBV19 and TRBJ1-2; no clear D. The V end lost 10 bases, the J end lost 3 bases, and 12 bases lay between the germline ends. CDR3 length: 12 residues. The germline V gene has CDR1 LNHDA and CDR2 SQIVND (reference sequence). CDR3 DNA sequence: TGTGCCACCAGCGGGTGGGACTATGGCTACACCTTC. Amino acids: CATSGWDYGYTF.

The genes are TRBV15 and TRBJ1-5, with D hard to call. The CDR3 loop spans 14 amino acids. The V end was cut by 3 bases, the J end by 7 bases, with 13 bases between. Germline assignment: CDR1 LNHNV and CDR2 YYDKDF (reference sequence). CDR3 sequence (DNA): TGTGCCACCAGCAGCGACATAGGATGGCAGCCCCAGCATTTT. Protein: CATSSDIGWQPQHF.

This clone was recorded once. V gene TRBV5-3 combines with J gene TRBJ2-5, with a tentative D call TRBD1 (5 bases). TRBV5-3 is designated an ORF whose function remains uncertain. Trimming left V 6 bases short and J 7 bases short, with 16 bases between. This CDR3 has 13 residues. The CDR3 DNA sequence: TGTGCCAGAATCCAGGACATTGGGCGGACCCAGTACTTC. Residues: CARIQDIGRTQYF.

The rearrangement joins TRBV9 to TRBJ2-2, with 9 nucleotides matching TRBD1. The CDR3 runs to 15 residues. The trim removed 3 bases at V and 5 bases at J, leaving 5 bases unmatched. CDR1 SGDLS and CDR2 YYNGEE come from the germline V gene. The CDR3 is CASSAGQGETGELFF. The CDR3 DNA follows: TGTGCCAGCAGCGCGGGACAGGGTGAAACCGGGGAGCTGTTTTTT.

The chain links TRBV30 to TRBJ2-7; 7 bases are a match to TRBD1. The V gene end was trimmed by 3 bases and the J gene end by 5 bases; junction bases not matched to a gene: 10. This CDR3 is built from 14 residues. Germline assignment: CDR1 GTSNPN and CDR2 SVGIG (reference sequence). The CDR3 DNA sequence: TGTGCCTGGAGCCCGACAGGGAATAGGAACGAGCAGTACTTC. Translation gives CAWSPTGNRNEQYF.

The rearrangement uses TRBV30 and TRBJ1-1, with unresolved D. Germline CDR1 is GTSNPN and CDR2 is SVGIG (reference sequence). Trimming took off 5 bases at V and 0 bases at J, with 7 bases between the two ends. This CDR3 is 12 amino acids long. DNA of the CDR3: TGTGCCTGGGCACTGGTGAACACTGAAGCTTTCTTT. Amino acid sequence: CAWALVNTEAFF.

This sequence joins TRBV9 and TRBJ1-3; no clear D gene. The CDR3 covers 15 residues. The germline V gene has CDR1 SGDLS and CDR2 YYNGEE. V lost 0 bases and J lost 8, with 15 bases in between. The CDR3 region has the DNA TGTGCCAGCAGCGTAGTGGGCTTAGGTCCTGACACCATATATTTT. Translation: CASSVVGLGPDTIYF.

For the CDR3, the DNA is TGTGCCAGCAGCTTCTCGACAGGGGATGAAGAGCAGTTCTTC. Encoded protein: CASSFSTGDEEQFF. The chain is built from TRBV7-9 and TRBJ2-1; 8 bases are shared with TRBD1. Germline V gene sequence: CDR1 SEHNR, CDR2 FQNEAQ (reference sequence). CDR3 size: 14 residues. V lost 3 bases and J lost 10; bases outside the gene matches: 8.

The chain uses TRBV28 and TRBJ1-5; TRBD1 agrees at 9 bases. This CDR3 is 14 amino acids long. The V gene's germline CDR1 is MDHEN and CDR2 SYDVKM. Trimming cost V 6 bases and J 9 bases; bases outside gene matches: 9. CDR3 nucleotides: TGTGCCAGCAGATTTACAGGGGGCCGAGGGCCCCAGCATTTT. It translates to CASRFTGGRGPQHF.

This clone was seen once. The chain carries TRBV5-5 and TRBJ2-5; no clear D. Germline loops: CDR1 SGHKS, CDR2 YYEKEE (reference sequence). V shed 2 bases and J shed 7 bases, with 12 bases lying between them. The length of the CDR3 is 13 residues. CDR3 sequence reads: CASSFIITGTQYF. The CDR3 coding sequence is TGTGCCAGCAGCTTTATCATCACGGGGACCCAGTACTTC. Looking up the rest from reference TRBV5-5 and TRBJ2-5 gives the full variable domain: DAGVTQSPTHLIKTRGQQVTLRCSPISGHKSVSWYQQVLGQGPQFIFQYYEKEERGRGNFPDRFSARQFPNYSSELNVNALLLGDSALYLCASSFIITGTQYFGPGTRLLVL.

V is TRBV3-1 (or the pseudogene TRBV3-2) and J is TRBJ1-6; no clear D gene. CDR1 is LGHDT and CDR2 is YNNKEL in the germline V gene (reference sequence). V lost 4 bases and J lost 10, with 14 bases in between. The CDR3 runs 14 residues. The CDR3 sequence: CASSPSRVGSPLHF. In DNA, the CDR3 is TGTGCCAGCAGCCCAAGCCGGGTCGGGTCACCCCTCCACTTT.

The CDR3 nucleotides read TGCGCCAGCAGCGTTACAGTCTCTGGGGCCAACGTCCTGACTTTC. It encodes CASSVTVSGANVLTF. The chain joins TRBV5-1 to TRBJ2-6; D is uncertain. Germline V gene sequence: CDR1 SGHRS, CDR2 YFSETQ. The length of the CDR3 is 15 residues. Trimming removed 4 bases from V and 0 bases from J, with 8 bases in between.

The chain uses TRBV7-9 and TRBJ1-4; 8 bases agree with TRBD1. The CDR3 sequence is 15 residues long. V shed 5 bases, J shed 7 bases, and the junction held 9 bases outside the gene matches. The V gene's germline CDR1 is SEHNR and CDR2 FQNEAQ (reference sequence). The CDR3: CASSLIQGGGEKLFF. In DNA form, the CDR3 reads TGTGCCAGCAGCCTAATACAGGGGGGCGGTGAAAAACTGTTTTTT.

This clone turned up a few times. The rearrangement joins TRBV2 to TRBJ2-5; perhaps TRBD1 as D (6 bases). The CDR3 totals 14 residues. The V end lost 4 bases, the J end lost 5 bases, and 14 bases lay between the germline ends. In germline, CDR1 is SNHLY, CDR2 FYNNEI. This chain's CDR3 is CASSADRSRETQYF. The DNA for the CDR3 is TGTGCCAGCAGTGCCGACAGGTCCCGGGAGACCCAGTACTTC.

The chain uses TRBV15 and TRBJ2-7; TRBD2 might be the D (6 bases). This CDR3 contains 15 residues. V shed 0 bases and J shed 3 bases, with 12 bases lying between them. Germline V gene data show CDR1 as LNHNV and CDR2 as YYDKDF (reference sequence). The CDR3 coding sequence is TGTGCCACCAGCAGAGATATTGGGGGGAGCTACGAGCAGTACTTC. Protein: CATSRDIGGSYEQYF.

This chain joins TRBV5-1 and TRBJ2-2; 9 bases agree with TRBD2. Germline CDR1 and CDR2: SGHRS and YFSETQ. Germline trimming cut 0 bases from V and 7 bases from J; bases unmatched to any gene: 4. The CDR3 is made up of 15 amino acids. The DNA for the CDR3 is TGCGCCAGCAGCTTGGGGACTAGCGAAAGCGGGGAGCTGTTTTTT. Amino acid sequence: CASSLGTSESGELFF.

V gene TRBV9 combines with J gene TRBJ1-1; 7 bases fit TRBD1. The J segment lost 6 bases and the V segment lost 1 base, leaving 6 bases of the junction unmatched. Germline-derived CDR1 and CDR2 are SGDLS and YYNGEE. The CDR3 runs to 14 residues. The CDR3 protein is CASSVTMGQSEAFF. Written as DNA, the CDR3 is TGTGCCAGCAGCGTAACGATGGGACAGTCTGAAGCTTTCTTT. Based on the CDR3 plus reference TRBV9 and TRBJ1-1, the full variable domain is DSGVTQTPKHLITATGQRVTLRCSPRSGDLSVYWYQQSLDQGLQFLIQYYNGEERAKGNILERFSAQQFPDLHSELNLSSLELGDSALYFCASSVTMGQSEAFFGQGTRLTVV.